There are a few counts of the clone carrying this T cell receptor beta chain. Its antigen is undetermined. Donors counted as nominally healthy when sampled, yet unrecorded immune exposures were likely. The entry originates in a study of cytomegalovirus exposure and HLA in healthy donors. Points from the study as a whole: Researchers left out some V segments, among them TRBV6-2 and TRBV6-3, as indistinguishable.

PCR was performed using 60 Vbeta and 13 Jbeta primers. The repertoire was sequenced with immunoSEQ multiplex PCR; TCRdb's copy has only in-frame clones and lacks some. The repertoire holds around 150,000 clones, with approximately 72% as singletons. Germline values: CDR1 SGHVS, CDR2 FQNEAQ. The CDR3 is 13 residues long. The V gene lost 5 bases and the J gene lost 1 base, with 8 bases spanning the gap. The chain employs TRBV7-8 and TRBJ1-2; tentative D call: TRBD1 (5 bases). The clonotype was recovered from a woman aged 60-75 years in good health and CMV-seronegative. The sequencing sample was made of PBMCs. This chain's CDR3 is CASSIQGNYGYTF. DNA of the CDR3: TGTGCCAGCAGCATCCAGGGTAACTATGGCTACACCTTC.